Each of the 26 T cell receptor beta chains below was sequenced from the same sample in a study of cytotoxic CD8 clonotypes in ibrutinib-treated CLL (dated by TCRdb to about 2021). Taken with the paper, the label for time point translates to: approximately 2 years on ibrutinib. Library method: the immunoSEQ multiplex PCR assay. TCRdb took over this immuneACCESS table, retaining in-frame rearrangements with V and J assigned. Such tables are incomplete; in checked studies, under half of the missing clones stem from an unresolved V gene, and the remainder is unexplained. This sample gives 250,000 or so clones in total; roughly 70% of them show up just once. The ten largest clones capture about 16% of the sample. The material was PBMCs, obtained after 24 months of ibrutinib treatment. The receptors here all came from a human donor with chronic lymphocytic leukemia.

This clone was detected a few times. This chain uses TRBV6-4 with TRBJ2-1; 8 nucleotides line up with TRBD2. Germline lookup yields CDR1 MRHNA and CDR2 SNTAGT. CDR3 length: 16 residues. V shed 0 bases and J 5 bases; nucleotides not matched to a gene: 6. CDR3 bases: TGTGCCAGCAGTGACTCTTTGATAGCGGGAAACAATGAGCAGTTCTTC. Translating it yields CASSDSLIAGNNEQFF.

The chain joins TRBV30 to TRBJ1-5; D unclear. This CDR3 region has 15 residues. CDR1 is GTSNPN, CDR2 SVGIG, per germline (reference sequence). The V gene lost 0 bases and the J gene lost 0 bases, with 9 bases spanning the gap. CDR3 sequence (DNA): TGTGCCTGGAGTGTAGGAGGGAATAGCAATCAGCCCCAGCATTTT. Its protein product is CAWSVGGNSNQPQHF.

This clone showed up just a few times. The rearrangement uses TRBV7-2 and TRBJ2-7; TRBD2 matches 13 bases. The V and J ends lost 5 bases and 6 bases, in that order; junction bases with no gene match: 10. Germline values: CDR1 SGHTA, CDR2 FQGNSA. The CDR3 sequence is 16 residues long. The CDR3 loop reads CASSPRLAGGTFEQYF. CDR3 sequence (DNA): TGTGCCAGCAGCCCCCGACTAGCGGGAGGAACTTTCGAGCAGTACTTC.

The chain employs TRBV9 and TRBJ2-7; D remains unclear. Trimming left V 3 bases short and J 3 bases short, with 16 bases between. The germline V gene encodes CDR1 SGDLS and CDR2 YYNGEE. CDR3 length: 15 residues. The DNA for the CDR3 is TGTGCCAGCAGCGCCAACCCCAGACGGCGCTACGAGCAGTACTTC. It is translated as CASSANPRRRYEQYF.

CDR3 sequence (DNA): TGTGCCAGCAGCGCAGACAGGGCCGGGGAGCTGTTTTTT. Translation: CASSADRAGELFF. The rearrangement joins TRBV9 to TRBJ2-2, with 7 bases that match TRBD1. Germline CDR1 and CDR2: SGDLS and YYNGEE. The CDR3 extends over 13 amino acids. V lost 3 bases, J lost 6 bases, and 2 bases stayed unmatched.

The sample holds a few counts of this clone. The V gene is TRBV23-1, the J gene TRBJ2-2; 9 bases are a match to TRBD2. TRBV23-1 is reported as an ORF; its role is uncertain. The CDR3 covers 15 residues. Trimming took 11 bases from V and 0 from J; bases not matched to a gene: 7. The CDR3 DNA sequence: TGCGCCGGATTCAGCGGGAGGACGAACACCGGGGAGCTGTTTTTT. It encodes CAGFSGRTNTGELFF.

This clone was seen a few times. The chain employs TRBV30 and TRBJ1-1, with TRBD1 as a possible D gene (6 bases). Germline values: CDR1 GTSNPN, CDR2 SVGIG (reference sequence). V lost 5 bases, J lost 5 bases, and 12 bases lay in between. The CDR3 is made up of 12 amino acids. DNA of the CDR3: TGTGCCTGGGGAACAGGGAGAACTGAAGCTTTCTTT. Its protein is CAWGTGRTEAFF.

This rearrangement joins TRBV6-5 to TRBJ1-5; D gene uncertain. This CDR3 contains 15 residues. CDR1 MNHEY and CDR2 SVGAGI come from the germline V gene. V was pared by 8 bases and J by 0 bases, with 14 bases between. The CDR3 spells CASAETGYSNQPQHF. CDR3 in DNA: TGTGCCAGCGCGGAAACGGGCTATAGCAATCAGCCCCAGCATTTT.

The chain carries TRBV7-2 and TRBJ2-1; TRBD2 matches 11 bases. Germline loops: CDR1 SGHTA, CDR2 FQGNSA. V lost 5 bases and J lost 8; bases outside the gene matches: 8. This CDR3 comprises 15 residues. The CDR3 sequence is CASSTGLAGVYEQFF. CDR3 nucleotide sequence: TGTGCCAGCAGCACCGGACTAGCGGGTGTCTATGAGCAGTTCTTC.

The genes are TRBV18 and TRBJ2-7; no reliable D call. The CDR3 extends over 13 amino acids. Germline-derived CDR1 and CDR2 are KGHSH and LQKENI. V dropped 3 bases and J dropped 7 bases, with 13 bases sitting between them. CDR3 sequence reads: CASSPTDLGEQYF. CDR3 coding DNA: TGTGCCAGCTCACCGACCGACCTGGGGGAGCAGTACTTC.

This rearrangement joins TRBV7-9 to TRBJ2-1, with a possible D match to TRBD2 (5 bases). Between the trimmed V and J ends, which lost 0 bases and 6 bases, there was a span of 12 bases. The CDR3 contains 15 residues. Germline loops: CDR1 SEHNR, CDR2 FQNEAQ (reference sequence). CDR3 sequence: CASSLAQASRNEQFF. CDR3 DNA: TGTGCCAGCAGCTTAGCGCAAGCTAGCCGCAATGAGCAGTTCTTC.

The V call is TRBV5-1, the J call TRBJ2-3, with D possibly TRBD2 on 5 matching bases. Germline lookup yields CDR1 SGHRS and CDR2 YFSETQ. This CDR3 contains 15 residues. With 2 bases removed from V and 3 bases from J, the gap between germline ends came to 13 bases. The CDR3 loop is CASSFGAAGTDTQYF. The CDR3 coding sequence is TGCGCCAGCAGCTTCGGAGCGGCTGGGACAGATACGCAGTATTTT.

The rearrangement joins TRBV7-9 to TRBJ2-2; D uncertain. Trimming pared 1 base from V and 0 bases from J, leaving 6 bases between. The germline V gene encodes CDR1 SEHNR and CDR2 FQNEAQ (reference sequence). The CDR3 covers 15 residues. The chain's CDR3 is CASSLEEANTGELFF. DNA for the CDR3: TGTGCCAGCAGCTTAGAAGAAGCGAACACCGGGGAGCTGTTTTTT.

This clone was observed a handful of times. The chain couples TRBV27 to TRBJ1-2, with D unresolved. This CDR3 spans 13 amino acids. CDR1 is MNHEY and CDR2 is SMNVEV in the germline V gene (reference sequence). Trimming pared 6 bases from V and 0 bases from J, leaving 8 bases between. The chain's CDR3 is CASRGMANYGYTF. In DNA, the CDR3 is TGTGCCAGCAGGGGGATGGCTAACTATGGCTACACCTTC.

The chain couples TRBV29-1 to TRBJ2-2, with D unclear. Germline V gives CDR1 SQVTM, CDR2 ANQGSEA. There are 17 residues in the CDR3. The germline V and J ends were trimmed by 0 bases and 5 bases, with 19 bases remaining between them. In DNA form, the CDR3 reads TGCAGCGTTGAAGAAAGGTCAGGTAGCATTGGTACCGGGGAGCTGTTTTTT. The encoded protein is CSVEERSGSIGTGELFF.

The rearrangement joins TRBV6-5 to TRBJ1-1; 8 bases are a match to TRBD1. This CDR3 is 14 amino acids long. The V gene's germline CDR1 is MNHEY and CDR2 SVGAGI. J gave up 3 bases and V 5 bases, and 5 bases lay outside the gene matches. Written as DNA, the CDR3 is TGTGCCAGCAGTCAGGGACAGGAGGACACTGAAGCTTTCTTT. Protein: CASSQGQEDTEAFF.

CDR3 protein: CASQGNTEAFF. CDR3 nucleotide sequence: TGTGCCAGCCAGGGGAACACTGAAGCTTTCTTT. V gene TRBV28 combines with J gene TRBJ1-1, with D perhaps matching TRBD1 (5 bases). CDR3 size: 11 residues. V lost 8 bases and J lost 1, with 5 bases in between. The V gene's germline CDR1 is MDHEN and CDR2 SYDVKM.

The chain carries TRBV10-1 and TRBJ2-1; the D gene is possibly TRBD2 (6 bases). Trimming left V 8 bases short and J 7 bases short, with 21 bases between. This CDR3 comprises 15 residues. The V gene's germline CDR1 is WNHNN and CDR2 SYGVQD (reference sequence). The CDR3 DNA sequence: TGCGCCAGCTCCCCGGAGGGCCGCGGCGTAAATGAGCAGTTCTTC. This translates into CASSPEGRGVNEQFF.

In this sample, this clone turned up once. The rearrangement uses TRBV10-1 and TRBJ2-3; D possibly corresponds to TRBD2 (5 bases). This CDR3 has 17 amino acids. Trimming removed 11 bases from V and 0 bases from J, with 24 bases in between. The germline V gene has CDR1 WNHNN and CDR2 SYGVQD (reference sequence). The CDR3 spells CAPKTGPGLLSTDTQYF. Written as DNA, the CDR3 is TGCGCCCCCAAAACCGGTCCCGGACTGTTAAGCACAGATACGCAGTATTTT.

The chain employs TRBV27 and TRBJ2-7; tentative D call: TRBD1 (5 bases). Trimming pared 0 bases from V and 3 bases from J, leaving 9 bases between. Germline V gene sequence: CDR1 MNHEY, CDR2 SMNVEV (reference sequence). The CDR3 has 14 amino acids. CDR3 loop: CASSLSSGYYEQYF. CDR3 sequence (DNA): TGTGCCAGCAGTTTATCGTCAGGGTACTACGAGCAGTACTTC.

The rearrangement uses TRBV7-3 and TRBJ1-1; D remains unclear. V lost 2 bases and J lost 3, with 7 bases in between. Germline CDR1 reads SGHTA; CDR2 reads FQGTGA. The CDR3 covers 13 residues. The CDR3 sequence is CASSLYMHTEAFF. The CDR3 region has the DNA TGTGCCAGCAGCTTATACATGCACACTGAAGCTTTCTTT.

This clone was recorded once. The CDR3 nucleotides are TGTGCCATCAGTGAGTCAACGGGGGTTTGGGAGACCCAGTACTTC. It specifies CAISESTGVWETQYF. V is TRBV10-3 and J is TRBJ2-5; possibly TRBD2 for D (6 bases). The V end lost 0 bases, the J end lost 5 bases, and 13 bases lay between the germline ends. This CDR3 is built from 15 residues. Germline CDR1 and CDR2: ENHRY and SYGVKD.

This chain uses TRBV25-1 with TRBJ2-7; TRBD1 matches at 8 bases. V dropped 8 bases and J dropped 7; count of bases not matched to a gene: 10. The CDR3 totals 13 residues. Germline lookup yields CDR1 MGHDK and CDR2 SYGVNS. The CDR3 is CASRRDRREEQYF. DNA of the CDR3: TGTGCCAGCCGGAGGGACAGGAGGGAAGAGCAGTACTTC.

The chain joins TRBV29-1 to TRBJ2-2; 11 bases are shared with TRBD2. Germline V lookup: CDR1 SQVTM, CDR2 ANQGSEA. V shed 7 bases and J 6 bases; nucleotides not matched to a gene: 10. There are 15 residues in the CDR3. Here the CDR3 reads CSGIWTSGSSGELFF. The CDR3 nucleotides are TGCAGCGGAATTTGGACTAGCGGGTCTTCCGGGGAGCTGTTTTTT.

A few counts support this clone. This chain links TRBV27 with TRBJ2-7, with 7 positions matching TRBD1. The length of the CDR3 is 15 residues. CDR1 and CDR2 from the germline V gene are MNHEY and SMNVEV (reference sequence). Trimming at V came to 4 bases and at J to 0 bases, leaving 6 bases not matched to a gene. CDR3 DNA: TGTGCCAGCAGTTCAGGGGGTCTGAGCTCCTACGAGCAGTACTTC. Residues: CASSSGGLSSYEQYF.

The gene calls are TRBV27 and TRBJ2-1; 7 bases agree with TRBD2. CDR3 size: 13 residues. Per germline, CDR1 MNHEY and CDR2 SMNVEV (reference sequence). Trimming at V came to 5 bases and at J to 14 bases, leaving 12 bases not matched to a gene. This CDR3 is CASSPRGRRGEFF. DNA of the CDR3: TGTGCCAGCAGTCCTCGAGGCCGTCGGGGGGAGTTCTTC.